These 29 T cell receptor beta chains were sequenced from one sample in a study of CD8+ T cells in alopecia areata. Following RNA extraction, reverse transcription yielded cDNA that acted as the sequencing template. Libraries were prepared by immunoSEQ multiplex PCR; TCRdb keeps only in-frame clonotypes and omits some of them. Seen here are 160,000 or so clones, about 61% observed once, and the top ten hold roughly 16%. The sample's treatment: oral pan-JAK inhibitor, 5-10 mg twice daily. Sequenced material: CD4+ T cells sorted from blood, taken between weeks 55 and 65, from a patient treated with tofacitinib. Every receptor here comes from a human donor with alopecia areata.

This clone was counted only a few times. The CDR3 sequence: CAWKLAAYSYEQFF. The CDR3, as DNA: TGTGCCTGGAAGCTAGCCGCCTACTCGTATGAGCAGTTCTTC. The chain recombines TRBV30 with TRBJ2-1; the D gene is possibly TRBD2 (5 bases). V lost 4 bases and J lost 8, with 18 bases in between. Germline CDR1 reads GTSNPN; CDR2 reads SVGIG (reference sequence). CDR3 length: 14 amino acids.

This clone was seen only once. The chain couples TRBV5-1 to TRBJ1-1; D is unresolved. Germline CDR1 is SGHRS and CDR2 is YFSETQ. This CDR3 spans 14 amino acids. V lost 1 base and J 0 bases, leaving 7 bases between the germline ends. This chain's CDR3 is CASSLNVVNTEAFF. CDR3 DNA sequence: TGCGCCAGCAGCTTGAACGTGGTGAACACTGAAGCTTTCTTT.

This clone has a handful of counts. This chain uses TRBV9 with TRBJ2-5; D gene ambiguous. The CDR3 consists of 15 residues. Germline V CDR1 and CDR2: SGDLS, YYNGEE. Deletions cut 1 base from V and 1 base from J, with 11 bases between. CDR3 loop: CASSVRIAGQETQYF. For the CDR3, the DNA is TGTGCCAGCAGCGTACGCATTGCAGGCCAAGAGACCCAGTACTTC.

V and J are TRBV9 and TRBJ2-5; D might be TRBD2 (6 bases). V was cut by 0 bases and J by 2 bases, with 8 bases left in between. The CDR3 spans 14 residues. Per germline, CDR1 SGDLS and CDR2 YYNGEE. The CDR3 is CASSVGGTQETQYF. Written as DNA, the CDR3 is TGTGCCAGCAGCGTAGGCGGGACTCAAGAGACCCAGTACTTC. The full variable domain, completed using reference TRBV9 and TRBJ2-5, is DSGVTQTPKHLITATGQRVTLRCSPRSGDLSVYWYQQSLDQGLQFLIQYYNGEERAKGNILERFSAQQFPDLHSELNLSSLELGDSALYFCASSVGGTQETQYFGPGTRLLVL.

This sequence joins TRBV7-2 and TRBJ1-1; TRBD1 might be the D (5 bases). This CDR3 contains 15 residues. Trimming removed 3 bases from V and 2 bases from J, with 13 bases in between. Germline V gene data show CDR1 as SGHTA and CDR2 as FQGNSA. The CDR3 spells CASSLEPGLNTEAFF. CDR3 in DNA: TGTGCCAGCAGCTTGGAGCCGGGACTAAACACTGAAGCTTTCTTT.

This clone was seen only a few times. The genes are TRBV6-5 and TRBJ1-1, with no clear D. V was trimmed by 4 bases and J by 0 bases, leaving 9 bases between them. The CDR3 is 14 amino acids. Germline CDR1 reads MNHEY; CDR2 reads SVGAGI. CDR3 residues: CASSSPPMNTEAFF. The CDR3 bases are TGTGCCAGCAGTTCCCCACCCATGAACACTGAAGCTTTCTTT.

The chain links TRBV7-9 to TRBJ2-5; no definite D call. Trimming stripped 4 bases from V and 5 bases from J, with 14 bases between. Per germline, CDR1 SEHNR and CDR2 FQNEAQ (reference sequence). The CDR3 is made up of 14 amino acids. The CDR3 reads CASSSRSGRETQYF. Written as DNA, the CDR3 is TGTGCCAGCAGCTCCCGATCCGGGCGGGAGACCCAGTACTTC.

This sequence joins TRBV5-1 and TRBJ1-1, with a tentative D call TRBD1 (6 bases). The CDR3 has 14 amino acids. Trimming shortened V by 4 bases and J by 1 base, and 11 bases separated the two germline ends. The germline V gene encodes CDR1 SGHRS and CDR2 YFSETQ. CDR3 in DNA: TGCGCCAGCAGCGCCTCGACAGGGAACACTGAAGCTTTCTTT. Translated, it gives CASSASTGNTEAFF.

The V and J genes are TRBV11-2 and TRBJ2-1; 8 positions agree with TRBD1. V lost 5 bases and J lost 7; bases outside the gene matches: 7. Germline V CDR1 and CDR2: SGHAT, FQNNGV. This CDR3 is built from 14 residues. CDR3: CASSQRTGLNEQFF. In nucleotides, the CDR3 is TGTGCCAGCAGCCAACGGACAGGGCTTAATGAGCAGTTCTTC. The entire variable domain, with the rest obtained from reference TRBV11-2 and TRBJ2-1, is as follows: EAGVAQSPRYKIIEKRQSVAFWCNPISGHATLYWYQQILGQGPKLLIQFQNNGVVDDSQLPKDRFSAERLKGVDSTLKIQPAKLEDSAVYLCASSQRTGLNEQFFGPGTRLTVL.

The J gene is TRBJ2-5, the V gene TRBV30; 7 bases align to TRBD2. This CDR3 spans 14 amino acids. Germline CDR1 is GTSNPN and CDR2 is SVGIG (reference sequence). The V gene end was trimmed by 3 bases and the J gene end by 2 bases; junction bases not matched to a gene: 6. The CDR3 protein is CAWRVPGLQETQYF. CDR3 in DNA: TGTGCCTGGAGGGTTCCGGGACTACAAGAGACCCAGTACTTC.

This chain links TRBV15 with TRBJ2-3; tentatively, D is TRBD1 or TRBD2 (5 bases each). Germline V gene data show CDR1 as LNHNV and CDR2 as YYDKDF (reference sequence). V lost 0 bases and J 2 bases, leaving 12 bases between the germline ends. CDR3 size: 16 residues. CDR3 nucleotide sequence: TGTGCCACCAGCAGAGATCGAGGGGACCTCACAGATACGCAGTATTTT. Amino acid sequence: CATSRDRGDLTDTQYF. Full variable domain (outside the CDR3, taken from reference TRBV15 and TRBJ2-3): DAMVIQNPRYQVTQFGKPVTLSCSQTLNHNVMYWYQQKSSQAPKLLFHYYDKDFNNEADTPDNFQSRRPNTSFCFLDIRSPGLGDTAMYLCATSRDRGDLTDTQYFGPGTRLTVL.

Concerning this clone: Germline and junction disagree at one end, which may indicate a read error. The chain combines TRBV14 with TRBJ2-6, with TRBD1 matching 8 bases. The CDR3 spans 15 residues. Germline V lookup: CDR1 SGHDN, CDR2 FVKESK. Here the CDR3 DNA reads TGTGCCGGCAGGGGGCAAGGGTCTGGGGCCAACGTCCTGACTTTC. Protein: CAGRGQGSGANVLTF.

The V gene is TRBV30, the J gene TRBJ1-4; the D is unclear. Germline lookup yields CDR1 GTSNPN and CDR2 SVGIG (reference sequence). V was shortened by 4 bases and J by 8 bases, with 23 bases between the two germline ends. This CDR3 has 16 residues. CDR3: CAWTRPLLPNGEKLFF. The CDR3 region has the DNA TGTGCCTGGACACGTCCTTTGCTCCCGAATGGGGAAAAACTGTTTTTT.

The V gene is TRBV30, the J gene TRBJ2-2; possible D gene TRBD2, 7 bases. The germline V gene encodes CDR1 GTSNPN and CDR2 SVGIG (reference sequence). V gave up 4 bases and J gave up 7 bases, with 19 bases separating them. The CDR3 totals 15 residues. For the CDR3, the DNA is TGTGCCTGGATCATCCCGGGGGGCGTAATCGGGGAGCTGTTTTTT. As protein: CAWIIPGGVIGELFF.

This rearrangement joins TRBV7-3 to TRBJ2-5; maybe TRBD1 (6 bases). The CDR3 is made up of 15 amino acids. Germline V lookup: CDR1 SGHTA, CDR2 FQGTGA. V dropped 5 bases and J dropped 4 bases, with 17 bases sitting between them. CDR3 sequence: CASSHNRAVGETQYF. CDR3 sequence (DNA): TGTGCCAGCAGCCACAACAGGGCTGTTGGAGAGACCCAGTACTTC.

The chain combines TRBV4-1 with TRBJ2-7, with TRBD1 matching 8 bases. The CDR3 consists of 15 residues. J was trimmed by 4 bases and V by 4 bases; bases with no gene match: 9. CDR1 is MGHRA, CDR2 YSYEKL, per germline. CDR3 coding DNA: TGCGCCAGCAGCCGAGGACAGGGAAGTGTGTACGAGCAGTACTTC. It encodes CASSRGQGSVYEQYF.

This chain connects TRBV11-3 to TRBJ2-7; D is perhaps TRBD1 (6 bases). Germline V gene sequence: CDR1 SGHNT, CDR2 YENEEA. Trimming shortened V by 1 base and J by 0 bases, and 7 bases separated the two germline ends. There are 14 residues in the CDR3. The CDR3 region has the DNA TGTGCCAGCAGCTTAGGGGGGCACTCCTACGAGCAGTACTTC. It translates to CASSLGGHSYEQYF. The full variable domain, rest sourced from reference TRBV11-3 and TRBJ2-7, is EAGVVQSPRYKIIEKKQPVAFWCNPISGHNTLYWYLQNLGQGPELLIRYENEEAVDDSQLPKDRFSAERLKGVDSTLKIQPAELGDSAVYLCASSLGGHSYEQYFGPGTRLTVT.

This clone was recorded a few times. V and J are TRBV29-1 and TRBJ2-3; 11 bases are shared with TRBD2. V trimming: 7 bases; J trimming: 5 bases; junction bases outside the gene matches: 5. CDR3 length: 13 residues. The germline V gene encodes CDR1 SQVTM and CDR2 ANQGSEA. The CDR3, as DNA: TGCAGCGCTAGCGGGGGGAGAGAAGATACGCAGTATTTT. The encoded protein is CSASGGREDTQYF.

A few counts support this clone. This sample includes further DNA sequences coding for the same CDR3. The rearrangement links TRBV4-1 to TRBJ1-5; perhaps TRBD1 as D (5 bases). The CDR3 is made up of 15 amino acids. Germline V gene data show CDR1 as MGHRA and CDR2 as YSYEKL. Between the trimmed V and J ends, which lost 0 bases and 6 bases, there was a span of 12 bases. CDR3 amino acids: CASSQDLQGGQPQHF. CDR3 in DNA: TGCGCCAGCAGCCAAGATCTTCAGGGAGGTCAGCCCCAGCATTTT.

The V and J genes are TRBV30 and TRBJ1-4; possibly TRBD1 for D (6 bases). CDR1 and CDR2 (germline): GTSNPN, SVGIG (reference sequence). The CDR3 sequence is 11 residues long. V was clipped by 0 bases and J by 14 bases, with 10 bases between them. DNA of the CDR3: TGTGCCTGGAGTGTACAGGGACCTCTGTTTTTT. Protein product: CAWSVQGPLFF.

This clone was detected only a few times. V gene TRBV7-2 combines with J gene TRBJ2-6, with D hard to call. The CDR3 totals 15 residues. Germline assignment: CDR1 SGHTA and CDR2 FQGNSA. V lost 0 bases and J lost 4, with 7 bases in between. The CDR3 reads CASSLALGGANVLTF. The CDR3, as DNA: TGTGCCAGCAGCTTAGCCTTAGGAGGGGCCAACGTCCTGACTTTC.

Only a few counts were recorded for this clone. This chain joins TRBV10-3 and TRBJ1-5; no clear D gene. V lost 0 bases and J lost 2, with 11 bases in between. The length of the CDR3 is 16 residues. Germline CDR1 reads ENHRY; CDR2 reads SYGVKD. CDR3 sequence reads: CAISESVGYGNQPQHF. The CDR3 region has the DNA TGTGCCATCAGTGAGTCGGTTGGGTATGGCAATCAGCCCCAGCATTTT.

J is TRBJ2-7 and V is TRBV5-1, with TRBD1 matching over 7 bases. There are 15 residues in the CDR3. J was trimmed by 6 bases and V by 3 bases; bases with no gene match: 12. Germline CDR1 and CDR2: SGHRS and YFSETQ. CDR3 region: CASSWGKTGFGEQYF. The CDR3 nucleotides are TGCGCCAGCAGCTGGGGGAAGACAGGGTTCGGCGAGCAGTACTTC.

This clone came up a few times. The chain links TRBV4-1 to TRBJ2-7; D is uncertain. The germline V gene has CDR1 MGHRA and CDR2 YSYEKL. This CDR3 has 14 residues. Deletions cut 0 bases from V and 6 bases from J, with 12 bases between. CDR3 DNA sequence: TGCGCCAGCAGCCAAGATATACCCCCGGTCGAGCAGTACTTC. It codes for CASSQDIPPVEQYF.

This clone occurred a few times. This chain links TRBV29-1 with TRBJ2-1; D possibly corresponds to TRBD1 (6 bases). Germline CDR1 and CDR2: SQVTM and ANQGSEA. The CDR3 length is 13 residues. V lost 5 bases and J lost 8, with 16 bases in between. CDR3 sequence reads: CSVLRQGIDEQFF. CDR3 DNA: TGCAGCGTTCTGCGGCAGGGGATCGATGAGCAGTTCTTC.

CDR3 sequence reads: CASQPEAKAMGELFF. CDR3 bases: TGCGCCAGCCAGCCAGAGGCCAAGGCCATGGGGGAGCTGTTTTTT. The chain couples TRBV5-1 to TRBJ2-2; no reliable D call. Germline CDR1 SGHRS, CDR2 YFSETQ. This CDR3 is built from 15 residues. The V end lost 7 bases, the J end lost 8 bases, and 21 bases lay between the germline ends.

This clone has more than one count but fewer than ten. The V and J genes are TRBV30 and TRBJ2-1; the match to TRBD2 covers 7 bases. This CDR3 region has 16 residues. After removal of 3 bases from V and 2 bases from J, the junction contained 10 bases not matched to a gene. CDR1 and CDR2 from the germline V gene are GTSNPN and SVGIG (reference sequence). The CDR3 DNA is TGTGCCTGGAGCCTACTCTCTAGCGGACCCTACAATGAGCAGTTCTTC. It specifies CAWSLLSSGPYNEQFF.

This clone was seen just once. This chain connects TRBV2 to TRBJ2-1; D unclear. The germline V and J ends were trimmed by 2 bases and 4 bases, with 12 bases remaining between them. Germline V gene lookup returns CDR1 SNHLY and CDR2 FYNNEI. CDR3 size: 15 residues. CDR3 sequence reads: CASSESWAGYNEQFF. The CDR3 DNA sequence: TGTGCCAGCAGTGAATCGTGGGCCGGATACAATGAGCAGTTCTTC.

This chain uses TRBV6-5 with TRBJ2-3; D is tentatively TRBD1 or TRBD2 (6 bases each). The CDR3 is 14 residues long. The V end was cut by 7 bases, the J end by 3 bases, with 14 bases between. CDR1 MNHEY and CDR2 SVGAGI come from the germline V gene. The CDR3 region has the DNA TGTGCCAGCAAGTCTCGGGGGCGAACAGATACGCAGTATTTT. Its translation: CASKSRGRTDTQYF.